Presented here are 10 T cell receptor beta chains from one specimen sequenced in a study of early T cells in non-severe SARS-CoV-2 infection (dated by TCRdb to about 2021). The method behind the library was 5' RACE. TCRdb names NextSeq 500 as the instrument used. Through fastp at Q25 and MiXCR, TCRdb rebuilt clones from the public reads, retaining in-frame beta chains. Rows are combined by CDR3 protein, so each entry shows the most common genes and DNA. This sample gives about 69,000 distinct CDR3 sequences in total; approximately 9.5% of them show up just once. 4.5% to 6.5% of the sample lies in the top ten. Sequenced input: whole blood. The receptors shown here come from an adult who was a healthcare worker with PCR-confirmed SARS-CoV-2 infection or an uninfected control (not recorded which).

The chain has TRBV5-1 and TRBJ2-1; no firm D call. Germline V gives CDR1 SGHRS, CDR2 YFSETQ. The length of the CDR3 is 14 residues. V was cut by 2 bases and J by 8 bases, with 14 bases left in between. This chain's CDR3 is CASSFDSLRDEQFF. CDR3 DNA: TGCGCCAGCAGCTTCGACTCCTTAAGGGATGAGCAGTTCTTC.

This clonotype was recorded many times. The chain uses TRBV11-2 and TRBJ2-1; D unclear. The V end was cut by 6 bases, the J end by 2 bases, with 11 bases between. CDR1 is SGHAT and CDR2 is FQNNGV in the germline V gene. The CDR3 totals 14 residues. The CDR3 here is CASSQFDAYNEQFF. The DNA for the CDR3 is TGTGCCAGCAGTCAATTTGACGCCTACAATGAGCAGTTCTTC.

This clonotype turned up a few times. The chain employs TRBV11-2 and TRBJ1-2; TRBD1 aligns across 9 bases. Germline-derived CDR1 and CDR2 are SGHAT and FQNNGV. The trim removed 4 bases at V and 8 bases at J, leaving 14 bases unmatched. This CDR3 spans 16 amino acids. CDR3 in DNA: TGTGCCAGCAGCTCGAGCACTAGGACAGGGGCAGTCGGCTACACCTTC. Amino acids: CASSSSTRTGAVGYTF.

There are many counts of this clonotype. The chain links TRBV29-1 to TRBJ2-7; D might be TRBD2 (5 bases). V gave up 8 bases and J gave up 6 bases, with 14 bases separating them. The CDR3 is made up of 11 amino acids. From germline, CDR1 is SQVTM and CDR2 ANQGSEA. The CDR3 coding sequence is TGCAGCATAGGAATTAGCGTCGAGCAGTACTTC. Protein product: CSIGISVEQYF.

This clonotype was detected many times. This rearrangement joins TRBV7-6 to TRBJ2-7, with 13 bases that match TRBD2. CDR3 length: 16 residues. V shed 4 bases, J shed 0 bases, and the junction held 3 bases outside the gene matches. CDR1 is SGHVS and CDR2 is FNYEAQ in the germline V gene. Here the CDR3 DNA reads TGTGCCAGCAGCTCCGGACTAGCGGGAGACTCCTACGAGCAGTACTTC. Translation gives CASSSGLAGDSYEQYF.

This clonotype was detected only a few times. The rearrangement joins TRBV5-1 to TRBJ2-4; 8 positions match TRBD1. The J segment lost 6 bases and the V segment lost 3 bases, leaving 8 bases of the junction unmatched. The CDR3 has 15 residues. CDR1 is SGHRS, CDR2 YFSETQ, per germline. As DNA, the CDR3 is TGCGCCAGCAGCTGGTTGACAGGGGTAGGAAACATTCAGTACTTC. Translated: CASSWLTGVGNIQYF.

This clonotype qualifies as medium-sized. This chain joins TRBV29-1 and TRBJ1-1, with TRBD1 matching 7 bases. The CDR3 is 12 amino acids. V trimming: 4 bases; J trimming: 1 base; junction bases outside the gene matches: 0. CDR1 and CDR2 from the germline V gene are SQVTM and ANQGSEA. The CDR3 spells CSVGTGNTEAFF. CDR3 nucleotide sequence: TGCAGCGTTGGGACAGGGAACACTGAAGCTTTCTTT.

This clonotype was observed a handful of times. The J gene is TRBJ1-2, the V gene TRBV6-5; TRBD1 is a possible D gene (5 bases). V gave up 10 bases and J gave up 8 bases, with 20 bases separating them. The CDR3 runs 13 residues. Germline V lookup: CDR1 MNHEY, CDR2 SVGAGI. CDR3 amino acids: CATLGGAGSGYTF. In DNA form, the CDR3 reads TGTGCCACCCTGGGGGGTGCAGGGAGCGGCTACACCTTC.

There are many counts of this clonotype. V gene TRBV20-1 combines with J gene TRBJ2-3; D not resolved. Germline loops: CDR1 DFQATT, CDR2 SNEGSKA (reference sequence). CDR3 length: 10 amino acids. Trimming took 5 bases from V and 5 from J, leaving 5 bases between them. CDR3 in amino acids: CSARIDTQYF. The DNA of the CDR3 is TGCAGTGCTCGTATAGATACGCAGTATTTT.

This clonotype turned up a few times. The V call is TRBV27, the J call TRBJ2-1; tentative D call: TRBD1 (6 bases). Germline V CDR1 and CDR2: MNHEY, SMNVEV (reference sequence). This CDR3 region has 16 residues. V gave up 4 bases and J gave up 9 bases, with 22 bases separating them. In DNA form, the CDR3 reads TGTGCCAGCAGTTCATACAGGGTGTCTAGTTCTCGTGAGCAGTTCTTC. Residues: CASSSYRVSSSREQFF.